The 24 T cell receptor beta chains below all came from one sample that was sequenced in a study of regulatory T cells in long-lasting Graves disease. The TCR beta library used iRepertoire HTBI primers with Arm-PCR amplification of CDR3. A single record per CDR3 protein comes from TCRdb applying MiXCR to the multiplex PCR reads. The data show around 400,000 distinct CDR3 sequences, around a sixth seen once. Regarding time point: newly diagnosed GD, antithyroid drugs for less than 3 months. From PBMCs, RNA was extracted and then used to make the TCR library. This specimen was peripheral blood mononuclear cells (PBMCs), taken at new diagnosis, from a patient treated with antithyroid drugs. These receptors all come from a female donor with Graves disease.

In this sample, this clonotype turned up many times. The rearrangement joins TRBV9 to TRBJ1-2; TRBD1 is a possible D gene (5 bases). The length of the CDR3 is 18 residues. V was pared by 3 bases and J by 0 bases, with 21 bases between. Germline V gene lookup returns CDR1 SGDLS and CDR2 YYNGEE. The CDR3: CASSAGEDSPNTNYGYTF. In DNA form, the CDR3 reads TGTGCCAGCAGCGCGGGAGAAGACAGTCCTAATACTAACTATGGCTACACCTTC.

The sample holds many counts of this clonotype. The rearrangement uses TRBV9 and TRBJ2-2, with a tentative D call TRBD2 (6 bases). The germline CDR1 and CDR2 sequences are SGDLS and YYNGEE. CDR3 length: 16 residues. The V end lost 0 bases, the J end lost 3 bases, and 12 bases lay between the germline ends. For the CDR3, the DNA is TGTGCCAGCAGCGTAGGGGTAGCGGAATACACCGGGGAGCTGTTTTTT. Translation gives CASSVGVAEYTGELFF.

This clonotype was seen repeatedly, ten times or more. The chain uses TRBV3-1 and TRBJ2-1; 8 bases agree with TRBD2. The trim removed 1 base at V and 4 bases at J, leaving 0 bases unmatched. Germline CDR1 reads LGHDT; CDR2 reads YNNKEL (reference sequence). This CDR3 contains 14 residues. CDR3 region: CASSQAGGYNEQFF. The CDR3 nucleotides read TGTGCCAGCAGCCAAGCGGGGGGGTACAATGAGCAGTTCTTC.

This clonotype showed up many times. CDR3 protein: CASSLVGTPAFF. For the CDR3, the DNA is TGCGCCAGCAGCTTGGTGGGGACTCCCGCTTTCTTT. V and J are TRBV5-1 and TRBJ1-1, with a tentative D call TRBD1 (5 bases). Germline-derived CDR1 and CDR2 are SGHRS and YFSETQ. Trimming removed 0 bases at V and 11 bases at J, with 11 bases between. The CDR3 length is 12 residues.

The chain carries TRBV6-1 and TRBJ1-5; tentatively, D is TRBD1 (5 bases). Germline assignment: CDR1 MNHNS and CDR2 SASEGT. The CDR3 has 12 amino acids. V gave up 3 bases and J gave up 6 bases, with 6 bases separating them. As DNA, the CDR3 is TGTGCCAGCAGTGAGACAGTTCAGCCCCAGCATTTT. Protein product: CASSETVQPQHF.

This sequence joins TRBV3-1 and TRBJ2-5; D perhaps matches TRBD1 (6 bases). The germline CDR1 and CDR2 sequences are LGHDT and YNNKEL (reference sequence). V dropped 6 bases and J dropped 1 base, with 15 bases sitting between them. The CDR3 consists of 15 residues. CDR3 in amino acids: CASSLAGAFQETQYF. CDR3 nucleotides: TGTGCCAGCAGTTTGGCAGGGGCCTTCCAAGAGACCCAGTACTTC.

Regarding this clonotype: Mismatch with germline at one junction end may stem from a read error. V gene TRBV29-1 combines with J gene TRBJ2-5; D gene uncertain. The germline V gene has CDR1 SQVTM and CDR2 ANQGSEA. CDR3 length equals 14 residues. The CDR3 DNA reads TGCAACGTTGAAGGACCCGGATTGGGAGAGACCCAGTACTTC. This sequence encodes CNVEGPGLGETQYF.

The table lists this clonotype with many counts. The chain recombines TRBV3-1 with TRBJ1-3; perhaps TRBD1 as D (6 bases). V lost 2 bases, J lost 2 bases, and 10 bases lay in between. The CDR3 sequence is 15 residues long. The V gene's germline CDR1 is LGHDT and CDR2 YNNKEL (reference sequence). Here the CDR3 reads CASSQSTGPGNTIYF. The CDR3, as DNA: TGTGCCAGCAGCCAATCAACAGGGCCTGGAAACACCATATATTTT.

The chain carries TRBV3-1 and TRBJ2-1, with D possibly matching TRBD2 (7 bases). Trimming cost V 3 bases and J 15 bases, with 12 bases left between them. The CDR3 is made up of 11 amino acids. Germline CDR1 LGHDT, CDR2 YNNKEL (reference sequence). DNA of the CDR3: TGTGCCAGCAGCCAGGGGGGGCGGTTGTTCTTC. This sequence encodes CASSQGGRLFF.

The chain recombines TRBV28 with TRBJ1-2; 7 bases fit TRBD1. The CDR3 runs to 16 residues. V was pared by 6 bases and J by 0 bases, with 10 bases of the junction left unmatched. Germline CDR1 and CDR2: MDHEN and SYDVKM. In DNA form, the CDR3 reads TGTGCCAGCAGCCCTCTGACAGGGCTCGCTAACTATGGCTACACCTTC. Encoded protein: CASSPLTGLANYGYTF.

This chain connects TRBV5-1 to TRBJ2-1, with 7 bases identical to TRBD2. CDR1 is SGHRS and CDR2 is YFSETQ in the germline V gene. The CDR3 is 14 amino acids. V lost 1 base and J lost 4; bases outside the gene matches: 2. The CDR3 DNA sequence: TGCGCCAGCAGCTTGTGGGGGGGGTACAATGAGCAGTTCTTC. It codes for CASSLWGGYNEQFF. Variable domain in full (rest from reference TRBV5-1 and TRBJ2-1): KAGVTQTPRYLIKTRGQQVTLSCSPISGHRSVSWYQQTPGQGLQFLFEYFSETQRNKGNFPGRFSGRQFSNSRSEMNVSTLELGDSALYLCASSLWGGYNEQFFGPGTRLTVL.

The chain carries TRBV6-2 or TRBV6-3 and TRBJ2-3, with a weak D call TRBD2 (5 bases). Germline-derived CDR1 and CDR2 are MNHEY and SVGEGT. The CDR3 runs to 15 residues. The V and J ends lost 0 bases and 2 bases respectively, with 9 bases between them. CDR3 in amino acids: CASSYSSRDTDTQYF. The CDR3 nucleotides read TGTGCCAGCAGTTACTCGAGCCGGGACACAGATACGCAGTATTTT.

This clonotype was counted ten times or more. The J gene is TRBJ2-3, the V gene TRBV2; a weak D match, TRBD1 (6 bases). Germline V gives CDR1 SNHLY, CDR2 FYNNEI. The CDR3 has 14 amino acids. The ends were cut back, 7 bases at V and 2 bases at J, with 13 bases in the middle. The CDR3, as DNA: TGTGCCAGCAAGGATGGACAGATCACAGATACGCAGTATTTT. Translated: CASKDGQITDTQYF.

J is TRBJ2-7 and V is TRBV27; a possible D gene is TRBD2 (6 bases). V gave up 0 bases and J gave up 6 bases, with 15 bases separating them. Germline lookup yields CDR1 MNHEY and CDR2 SMNVEV (reference sequence). The CDR3 totals 15 residues. The CDR3 protein is CASSLSWGRPREQYF. The CDR3 nucleotides read TGTGCCAGCAGTTTATCGTGGGGGAGGCCACGCGAGCAGTACTTC.

This clonotype showed up just once. It may be a read error: a sequence one base away is much more abundant. J is TRBJ1-1 and V is TRBV4-1; no firm D call. V lost 4 bases and J 3 bases, leaving 12 bases between the germline ends. The CDR3 loop spans 14 amino acids. Per germline, CDR1 MGHRA and CDR2 YSYEKL. The CDR3 bases are TGCGCCAGCAGCCGCCCCGGCGGATACACTGAAGCTTTCTTT. Protein: CASSRPGGYTEAFF.

This clonotype was seen a single time. V gene TRBV20-1 combines with J gene TRBJ1-5; D is possibly TRBD1 (5 bases). With 1 base removed from V and 4 bases from J, the gap between germline ends came to 8 bases. This CDR3 is 13 amino acids long. CDR1 and CDR2 from the germline V gene are DFQATT and SNEGSKA (reference sequence). CDR3 sequence reads: CSARVAGNQPQHF. The CDR3 bases are TGCAGTGCTAGAGTGGCAGGGAATCAGCCCCAGCATTTT.

As to this clonotype: A much larger clone sits a single nucleotide away, making a read error possible. The rearrangement joins TRBV7-9 to TRBJ1-6; D gene ambiguous. The CDR3 extends over 16 amino acids. V was shortened by 4 bases and J by 0 bases, with 10 bases between the two germline ends. CDR1 SEHNR and CDR2 FQNEAQ come from the germline V gene (reference sequence). CDR3 residues: CASSSNKGSYNSPLHF. CDR3 in DNA: TGTGCCAGCAGCTCGAACAAGGGCTCCTATAATTCACCCCTCCACTTT.

At least ten counts were recorded for this clonotype. This chain links TRBV20-1 with TRBJ2-1; 11 bases fit TRBD2. The CDR3 totals 15 residues. Germline V gives CDR1 DFQATT, CDR2 SNEGSKA (reference sequence). Trimming at V came to 3 bases and at J to 6 bases, leaving 7 bases not matched to a gene. CDR3 protein: CSASPLAGGSNEQFF. The DNA for the CDR3 is TGCAGTGCTAGTCCCCTAGCGGGAGGCTCCAATGAGCAGTTCTTC.

This clonotype has just one count. It may be a read error: a sequence one base away is much more abundant. The chain couples TRBV3-1 to TRBJ2-5; the match to TRBD1 covers 9 bases. CDR3 length equals 17 residues. Germline trimming cut 3 bases from V and 3 bases from J; bases unmatched to any gene: 11. The germline V gene encodes CDR1 LGHDT and CDR2 YNNKEL (reference sequence). CDR3 in DNA: TGTGCCAGCAGCCATAATCCTGGGACAGGGAAAAAAGAGACCCAGTACTTC. Translation gives CASSHNPGTGKKETQYF.

This clonotype was seen many times. This sequence joins TRBV12-3 or TRBV12-4 and TRBJ2-7, with TRBD1 matching over 9 bases. CDR3 length: 14 residues. Germline trimming cut 9 bases from V and 1 base from J; bases unmatched to any gene: 7. The DNA of the CDR3 is TGTGCCAGTTCAGCCGGGACAGGGTCCTACGAGCAGTACTTC. Its protein product is CASSAGTGSYEQYF.

To note about this clonotype: It may be a read error: a sequence one base away is much more abundant. The V call is TRBV18, the J call TRBJ1-5; D gene uncertain. V lost 6 bases and J lost 4, with 10 bases in between. Germline V CDR1 and CDR2: KGHSH, LQKENI. The CDR3 loop spans 13 amino acids. The DNA of the CDR3 is TGTGCCAGCTCCTCGGGAAGAAATCAGCCCCAGCATTTT. Amino acid sequence: CASSSGRNQPQHF.

This clonotype was picked up many times. One junction end disagrees with the germline gene, perhaps due to a read error. The chain employs TRBV5-1 and TRBJ1-1; D unresolved. CDR3 length: 16 amino acids. Germline V gives CDR1 SGHRS, CDR2 YFSETQ. The chain's CDR3 is CASSLMFAMMNTEAFF. The CDR3, as DNA: TGTGCCAGCAGCTTGATGTTTGCAATGATGAACACTGAAGCTTTCTTT.

This clonotype was counted at least ten times. The rearrangement uses TRBV6-1 and TRBJ2-7; perhaps TRBD1 as D (6 bases). Trimming pared 4 bases from V and 3 bases from J, leaving 13 bases between. The CDR3 length is 14 residues. Germline CDR1 MNHNS, CDR2 SASEGT. Written as DNA, the CDR3 is TGTGCCAGCAGTGCAGGGGAAGCGTTCTACGAGCAGTACTTC. Its translation is CASSAGEAFYEQYF.

The chain recombines TRBV14 with TRBJ2-7, with 8 bases aligning to TRBD1. This CDR3 has 14 amino acids. The ends lost 3 bases at V and 2 bases at J; junction bases unmatched: 3. The germline V gene encodes CDR1 SGHDN and CDR2 FVKESK. CDR3 sequence: CASSQGTGPYEQYF. Here the CDR3 DNA reads TGTGCCAGCAGCCAGGGGACAGGCCCCTACGAGCAGTACTTC.